Listed here are 8 T cell receptor beta chains from one sample, sequenced in a study of CD8 T cells in Susac syndrome. An amount of RNA that ranged from roughly 0.5 to 1 ug was reverse transcribed with random hexamers. TCRdb ran MiXCR on the immunoSEQ multiplex PCR reads and lists one entry per CDR3 protein. The top ten hold approximately 0.097% of the sample, which has 200,000 or so distinct CDR3 sequences, around 96% seen once. The specimen was CD4+ T cells from PBMCs. The receptors were sampled from a human donor with multiple sclerosis.

This clonotype appeared a single time. The V gene is TRBV12-3 or TRBV12-4, the J gene TRBJ1-2; D gene unclear. Trimming left V 3 bases short and J 6 bases short, with 14 bases between. The CDR3 covers 14 residues. CDR3 nucleotides: TGTGCCAGCAGTTTCCAGACCCATGCAAATGGCTACACCTTC. Encoded protein: CASSFQTHANGYTF.

The chain is built from TRBV27 and TRBJ2-7; 7 bases are a match to TRBD2. The CDR3 contains 15 residues. The trim removed 6 bases at V and 3 bases at J, leaving 11 bases unmatched. Germline V gene sequence: CDR1 MNHEY, CDR2 SMNVEV (reference sequence). CDR3 region: CASSSLGGGNYEQYF. CDR3 DNA sequence: TGTGCCAGCAGCTCCCTCGGGGGAGGGAACTACGAGCAGTACTTC.

The chain links TRBV15 to TRBJ1-2; D ambiguous. In germline, CDR1 is LNHNV, CDR2 YYDKDF (reference sequence). The CDR3 is 12 residues long. The V end was cut by 6 bases, the J end by 2 bases, with 7 bases between. The CDR3 DNA reads TGTGCCACCAGTCTGACGAACTATGGCTACACCTTC. It yields the protein CATSLTNYGYTF.

The chain is built from TRBV12-3 or TRBV12-4 and TRBJ2-2; D is unresolved. Trimming took 1 base from V and 4 from J, leaving 10 bases between them. The CDR3 extends over 15 amino acids. The CDR3 region is CASSLDRSSTGELFF. Written as DNA, the CDR3 is TGTGCCAGCAGTTTAGACCGGAGTAGCACCGGGGAGCTGTTTTTT.

The chain carries TRBV4-1 and TRBJ1-1; possible D gene TRBD1, 5 bases. Trimming shortened V by 3 bases and J by 5 bases, and 13 bases separated the two germline ends. The CDR3 runs to 14 residues. In germline, CDR1 is MGHRA, CDR2 YSYEKL. CDR3 nucleotide sequence: TGCGCCAGCAGCCAGCGGGGCTTCTTGACTGAAGCTTTCTTT. Translation: CASSQRGFLTEAFF.

The chain joins TRBV5-6 to TRBJ2-4, with D uncertain. The germline gives CDR1 SGHDT, CDR2 YYEEEE. V was shortened by 2 bases and J by 9 bases, with 15 bases between the two germline ends. This CDR3 is 14 amino acids long. The CDR3 is CASSLGLLKGIQYF. CDR3 DNA sequence: TGTGCCAGCAGCTTAGGGCTTCTGAAAGGCATTCAGTACTTC. The entire variable domain, with the rest obtained from reference TRBV5-6 and TRBJ2-4, is as follows: DAGVTQSPTHLIKTRGQQVTLRCSPKSGHDTVSWYQQALGQGPQFIFQYYEEEERQRGNFPDRFSGHQFPNYSSELNVNALLLGDSALYLCASSLGLLKGIQYFGAGTRLSVL.

The rearrangement joins TRBV20-1 to TRBJ2-5; TRBD2 matches 12 bases. Trimming cost V 5 bases and J 4 bases; bases outside gene matches: 5. The CDR3 is 14 residues long. Per germline, CDR1 DFQATT and CDR2 SNEGSKA (reference sequence). This CDR3 is CSAPVTSGGETQYF. DNA of the CDR3: TGCAGTGCTCCGGTGACTAGCGGGGGAGAGACCCAGTACTTC.

The V and J genes are TRBV20-1 and TRBJ2-2, with D possibly being TRBD1 or TRBD2 (5 bases each). Germline CDR1 is DFQATT and CDR2 is SNEGSKA (reference sequence). Trimming took 3 bases from V and 3 from J, leaving 17 bases between them. This CDR3 contains 16 residues. CDR3 sequence (DNA): TGCAGTGCTAGTCGGGGCCCGGTTTCGGACACCGGGGAGCTGTTTTTT. This encodes CSASRGPVSDTGELFF.